This T cell receptor (beta chain) was identified in a study of blood T cell repertoires in COVID-19. Study summary: Specimens from acute and convalescent COVID-19 originated in the United States, Italy and Spain. Sample material is recorded as cDNA or gDNA derived from T cells, B-cell-depleted T cells, or PBMCs.

In the original processing: Amplification from reference gene primers served as the basis for estimated nucleated cell counts. The method was immunoSEQ multiplex PCR; TCRdb's version includes in-frame clones alone and lacks a portion of them. The V and J calls and clone size come from that table; D and trimming were worked out from the DNA. The top ten clones hold approximately 9.6% of a sample with about 240,000 clones, about 80% of them seen once. V shed 0 bases and J 3 bases; nucleotides not matched to a gene: 3. CDR3 size: 15 residues. Germline loops: CDR1 MNHEY, CDR2 SVGAGI. Specimen: peripheral blood. The genes are TRBV6-5 and TRBJ1-1, with TRBD1 matching over 8 bases. The sequence was collected from a woman older than 75 with acute or convalescent COVID-19. CDR3 coding DNA: TGTGCCAGCAGTTACTCGTCCAGGGGGCACACTGAAGCTTTCTTT. Its translation: CASSYSSRGHTEAFF.